These T cell receptor beta chains were read from a single sample in a study of blood T cell repertoires in COVID-19. The assay was immunoSEQ multiplex PCR, and TCRdb's table has in-frame clones only and misses some. The repertoire holds about 270,000 clones, with about nine tenths as singletons. The sample was PBMCs or T cells enriched from blood (not recorded which). These receptors came from a woman between 18 and 29 years old who had recovered from COVID-19. CDR3s include the opening cysteine and the closing phenylalanine or tryptophan. The D gene is left open where the match is weak. Clone size is shown for a subset of rows, as once, few, many or a class of expanded clone.

clone size	D gene	J gene	V gene	CDR3 DNA	CDR3 protein
.	TRBD1	TRBJ1-1	TRBV5-1	TGCGCCAGCAGCTCGGACAGGGGAATGAACACTGAAGCTTTCTTT	CASSSDRGMNTEAFF
.	.	TRBJ2-7	TRBV7-9	TGTGCCAGCAGCTTAAGGGGTGGTTCCATCTACGAGCAGTACTTC	CASSLRGGSIYEQYF
.	.	TRBJ2-1	TRBV30	TGTGCCTGGGGGGGAGCCCACTACAATGAGCAGTTCTTC	CAWGGAHYNEQFF
.	TRBD1	TRBJ1-5	TRBV10-3	TGTGCCACCCAGACAGGGGGCTATAGCAATCAGCCCCAGCATTTT	CATQTGGYSNQPQHF
once	TRBD1	TRBJ1-2	TRBV19	TGTGCCAGTAGTCAATCACCCCGGACAGGGGGCTTTAGCTATGGCTACACCTTC	CASSQSPRTGGFSYGYTF
.	.	TRBJ2-1	TRBV7-8	TGTGCCAGCAGCTTGGCGAGCAGGGGATACAATGAGCAGTTCTTC	CASSLASRGYNEQFF
once	TRBD2	TRBJ2-3	TRBV7-3	TGTGCCAGCAGCCGCGGACTAGCGCACACAGATACGCAGTATTTT	CASSRGLAHTDTQYF
.	.	TRBJ1-4	TRBV2	TGTGCCAGCAGTGAAGACAGACAACTGTTTTTT	CASSEDRQLFF
.	.	TRBJ1-1	TRBV30	TGTGCCTGGAGTGTACTAGGGAACACTGAAGCTTTCTTT	CAWSVLGNTEAFF
.	.	TRBJ2-1	TRBV6-1	TGTGCCAGCAGTGAAGCCCCCCTCCGCAATGAGCAGTTCTTC	CASSEAPLRNEQFF
.	.	TRBJ2-3	TRBV5-1	TGCGCCAGCAGCTTTAGGGGTGGGCTTATCACAGATACGCAGTATTTT	CASSFRGGLITDTQYF
.	TRBD1	TRBJ2-1	TRBV3-1/TRBV3-2	TGTGCCAGCAGCCAAGGAGGGGCGACAGGGGGCCGCAATGAGCAGTTCTTC	CASSQGGATGGRNEQFF
.	.	TRBJ1-4	TRBV27	TGTGCCAGCAGAATGGCAGGGACTAATGAAAAACTGTTTTTT	CASRMAGTNEKLFF
.	.	TRBJ2-2	TRBV19	TGTGCCAGCTCGGCCGGTGGGAGTACTGAAGACACCGGGGAGCTGTTTTTT	CASSAGGSTEDTGELFF
.	TRBD1	TRBJ1-1	TRBV7-6	TGTGCCAGCAGCCCCCGTCAGGCCAGGGGGCAATTCCGGGAAAAGAACACTGAAGCTTTCTTT	CASSPRQARGQFREKNTEAFF
.	TRBD2	TRBJ2-2	TRBV7-2	TGTGCCAGCAGCTTACAACTAGCGGCAGTACGCACCGGGGAGCTGTTTTTT	CASSLQLAAVRTGELFF
.	TRBD1	TRBJ1-2	TRBV6-5	TGTGCCAGCACTGGGACAGGGGGCGCGGATGGCTACACCTTC	CASTGTGGADGYTF
once	TRBD1	TRBJ1-1	TRBV5-4	TGTGCCAGCAGCTCCAACGACAGGACAGGGAACACTGAAGCTTTCTTT	CASSSNDRTGNTEAFF
.	TRBD2	TRBJ2-3	TRBV7-9	TGTGCCAGCGCGACTAGCGGGGGCTACACAGATACGCAGTATTTT	CASATSGGYTDTQYF
once	.	TRBJ2-7	TRBV30	TGTGCCTGGAGTGTAGGCGGTTCCTACGAGCAGTACTTC	CAWSVGGSYEQYF
.	TRBD1	TRBJ2-2	TRBV9	TGTGCCAGCAGCGTTACAGGGGCGAACACCGGGGAGCTGTTTTTT	CASSVTGANTGELFF
.	TRBD1	TRBJ2-7	TRBV18	TGTGCCAGCTCACCGGCGGACAGGGGTTACTACGAGCAGTACTTC	CASSPADRGYYEQYF
.	TRBD2	TRBJ2-3	TRBV27	TGTGCCAGCAGTCCGGGACTAGCGGGGGGGAATACGCAGTATTTT	CASSPGLAGGNTQYF
.	.	TRBJ2-3	TRBV19	TGTGCCAGTAGGGCCTCCTCAGATACGCAGTATTTT	CASRASSDTQYF
.	.	TRBJ1-2	TRBV18	TGTGCCAGCTCCGGACCCGATAGGACAGATTATGGCTACACCTTC	CASSGPDRTDYGYTF
.	TRBD1	TRBJ2-7	TRBV23-1	TGCGCCAGCAGTCTAGGGACAGGGGTGGAGGACGAGCAGTACTTC	CASSLGTGVEDEQYF
once	TRBD1	TRBJ1-2	TRBV28	TGTGCCAGCAGTTTATTTTGGGTCCGGGACAGGGATGTCTATGGCTACACCTTC	CASSLFWVRDRDVYGYTF
.	TRBD1	TRBJ2-1	TRBV7-6	TGTGCCAGCAGCATAGACAGGGACCACCCCTACAATGAGCAGTTCTTC	CASSIDRDHPYNEQFF
.	.	TRBJ2-4	TRBV15	TGTGCCACCAGCAGAGATTTCCGGGGACTTTCTCAGTACTTC	CATSRDFRGLSQYF
.	.	TRBJ1-6	TRBV3-1/TRBV3-2	TGTGCCAGCAGCCAAGGCCCCAGGGGCGTTTCACCCCTCCACTTT	CASSQGPRGVSPLHF
.	TRBD1	TRBJ2-5	TRBV28	TGTGCCAGCAGCTGGACAGGGGACCAAGAGACCCAGTACTTC	CASSWTGDQETQYF
.	.	TRBJ1-6	TRBV19	TGTGCCAGTAAGGAGGTAGATTCACCCCTCCACTTT	CASKEVDSPLHF
.	TRBD1	TRBJ1-1	TRBV5-6	TGTGCCAGCAGCGAATTACAGGGGACAGACACTGAAGCTTTCTTT	CASSELQGTDTEAFF
.	.	TRBJ2-1	TRBV7-9	TGTGCCAGCAGCTTAACGGAGACGGCCTACAATGAGCAGTTCTTC	CASSLTETAYNEQFF
.	.	TRBJ2-5	TRBV19	TGTGCCACAACAGGGAGAGATCGAGAGACCCAGTACTTC	CATTGRDRETQYF
.	TRBD1	TRBJ1-2	TRBV2	TGTGCCAGCAGCTTTGACAGGGCCAGCTATGGCTACACCTTC	CASSFDRASYGYTF
.	TRBD2	TRBJ2-1	TRBV15	TGTGCCACCAGCACCGAGGGGGCGGGGGGGCGGAATGAGCAGTTCTTC	CATSTEGAGGRNEQFF
.	TRBD1	TRBJ2-7	TRBV5-1	TGCGCCAGCAGCTTGGTACCGGGACAGATTGGCTACGAGCAGTACTTC	CASSLVPGQIGYEQYF
.	.	TRBJ1-1	TRBV12-5	TGTGCTAGTGGTTTGCTAAGGGGTGAAGCTTTCTTT	CASGLLRGEAFF
.	TRBD1	TRBJ1-2	TRBV7-8	TGTGCCAGCAGCTTAGGGGACAGGAACTATGGCTACACCTTC	CASSLGDRNYGYTF
.	.	TRBJ1-1	TRBV24-1	TGTGCCACCAGTGATTCGACGGGGGTGCGTGAAGCTTTCTTT	CATSDSTGVREAFF
.	TRBD1	TRBJ1-4	TRBV11-2	TGTGCCAGCAGCTTAGAGAGGACAGGGCATTGGACTAATGAAAAACTGTTTTTT	CASSLERTGHWTNEKLFF